Here is one T cell receptor beta chain with its context. This sample is drawn from a study of T cell responses to AZD1222 COVID-19 vaccine. The CDR3 loop spans 10 amino acids. V was cut by 3 bases and J by 5 bases, with 2 bases left in between. Method: immunoSEQ multiplex PCR; TCRdb's copy keeps in-frame clones and lacks some. The sample contains around 150,000 clones, 85% to 95% of which appear only once. This chain joins TRBV23-1 and TRBJ2-7; D is undetermined. TRBV23-1 is given ORF status, its function remaining uncertain. The source is an adult in good health. Sequenced here: peripheral blood, sampled on day 0 of AZD1222 vaccination. DNA for the CDR3: TGCGCCAGCAGTCACCACGAGCAGTACTTC. Protein product: CASSHHEQYF.